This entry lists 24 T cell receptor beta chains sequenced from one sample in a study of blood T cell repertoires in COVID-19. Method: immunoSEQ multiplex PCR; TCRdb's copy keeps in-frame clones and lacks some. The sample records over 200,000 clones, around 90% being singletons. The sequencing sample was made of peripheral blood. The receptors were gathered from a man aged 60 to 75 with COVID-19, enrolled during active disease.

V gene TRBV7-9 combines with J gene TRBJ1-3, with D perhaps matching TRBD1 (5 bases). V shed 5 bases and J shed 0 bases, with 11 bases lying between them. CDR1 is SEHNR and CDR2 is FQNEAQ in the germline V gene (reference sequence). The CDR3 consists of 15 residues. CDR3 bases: TGTGCCAGCAGCCGGGGGGAGGTCTCTGGAAACACCATATATTTT. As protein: CASSRGEVSGNTIYF.

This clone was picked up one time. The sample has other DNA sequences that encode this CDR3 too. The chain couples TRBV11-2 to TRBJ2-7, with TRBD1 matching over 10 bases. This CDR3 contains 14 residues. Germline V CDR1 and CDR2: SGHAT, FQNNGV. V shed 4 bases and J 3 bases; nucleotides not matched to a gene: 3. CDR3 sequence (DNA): TGTGCCAGCAGCTCCGGGACAGGGGTCTACGAGCAGTACTTC. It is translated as CASSSGTGVYEQYF.

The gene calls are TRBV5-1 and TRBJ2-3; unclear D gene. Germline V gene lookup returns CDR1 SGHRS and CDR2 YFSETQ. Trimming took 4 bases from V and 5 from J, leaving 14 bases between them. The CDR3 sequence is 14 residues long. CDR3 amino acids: CASSPGSAGDTQYF. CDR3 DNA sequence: TGCGCCAGCAGCCCCGGGTCGGCTGGAGATACGCAGTATTTT. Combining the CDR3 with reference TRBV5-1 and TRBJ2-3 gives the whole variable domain KAGVTQTPRYLIKTRGQQVTLSCSPISGHRSVSWYQQTPGQGLQFLFEYFSETQRNKGNFPGRFSGRQFSNSRSEMNVSTLELGDSALYLCASSPGSAGDTQYFGPGTRLTVL.

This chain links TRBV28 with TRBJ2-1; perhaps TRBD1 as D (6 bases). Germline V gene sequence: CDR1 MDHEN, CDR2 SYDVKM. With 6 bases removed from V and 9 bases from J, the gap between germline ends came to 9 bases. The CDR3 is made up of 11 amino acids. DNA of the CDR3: TGTGCCAGCAGCCTCAGGGGTGAGCAGTTCTTC. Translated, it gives CASSLRGEQFF.

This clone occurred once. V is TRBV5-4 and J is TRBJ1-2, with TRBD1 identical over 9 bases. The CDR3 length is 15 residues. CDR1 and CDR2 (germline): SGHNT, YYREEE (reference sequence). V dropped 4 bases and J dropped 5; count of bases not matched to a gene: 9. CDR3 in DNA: TGTGCCAGCAGCCTGCCACAGGGGGCGGGGTATGGCTACACCTTC. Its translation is CASSLPQGAGYGYTF.

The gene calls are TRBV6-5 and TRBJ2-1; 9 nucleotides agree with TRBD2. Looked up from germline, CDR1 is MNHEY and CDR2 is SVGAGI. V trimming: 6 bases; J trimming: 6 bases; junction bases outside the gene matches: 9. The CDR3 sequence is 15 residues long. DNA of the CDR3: TGTGCCAGCAGACGACCCGGGACTAGCTTCAATGAGCAGTTCTTC. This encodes CASRRPGTSFNEQFF.

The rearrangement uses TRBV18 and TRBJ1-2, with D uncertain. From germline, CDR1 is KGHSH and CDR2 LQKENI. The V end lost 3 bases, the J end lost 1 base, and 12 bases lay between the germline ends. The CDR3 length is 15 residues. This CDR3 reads CASSPRADFNYGYTF. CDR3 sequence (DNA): TGTGCCAGCTCACCGAGGGCAGATTTTAACTATGGCTACACCTTC.

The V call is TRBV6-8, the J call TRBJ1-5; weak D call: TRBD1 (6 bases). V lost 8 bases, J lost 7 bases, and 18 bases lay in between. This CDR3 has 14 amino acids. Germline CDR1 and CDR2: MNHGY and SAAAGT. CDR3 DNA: TGTGCCAGCTACCCCGGGGGGCAAGGACAGCCCCAGCATTTT. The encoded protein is CASYPGGQGQPQHF.

Here the CDR3 reads CASGLEGRGFGYTF. CDR3 sequence (DNA): TGTGCTAGTGGTTTGGAAGGCAGGGGTTTCGGCTACACCTTC. The gene calls are TRBV12-5 and TRBJ1-2, with a tentative D call TRBD1 (6 bases). The V gene lost 1 base and the J gene lost 8 bases, with 14 bases spanning the gap. This CDR3 spans 14 amino acids. Germline values: CDR1 LGHNT, CDR2 FRNRAP.

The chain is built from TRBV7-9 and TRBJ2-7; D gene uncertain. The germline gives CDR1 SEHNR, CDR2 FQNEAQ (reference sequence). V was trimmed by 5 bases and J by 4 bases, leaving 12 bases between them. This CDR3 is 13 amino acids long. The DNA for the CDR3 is TGTGCCAGCAGCGCCCCCCACATTTACGAGCAGTACTTC. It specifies CASSAPHIYEQYF.

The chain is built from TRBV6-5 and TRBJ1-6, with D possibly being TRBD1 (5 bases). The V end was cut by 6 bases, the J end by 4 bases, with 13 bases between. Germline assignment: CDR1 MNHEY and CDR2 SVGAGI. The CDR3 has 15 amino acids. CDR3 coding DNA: TGTGCCAGCAGCGCCTGGGGCGGTTATAATTCACCCCTCCACTTT. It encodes CASSAWGGYNSPLHF.

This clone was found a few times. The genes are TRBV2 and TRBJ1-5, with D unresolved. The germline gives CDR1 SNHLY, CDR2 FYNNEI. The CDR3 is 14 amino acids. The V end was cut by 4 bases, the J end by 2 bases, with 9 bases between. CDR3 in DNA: TGTGCCAGCAGTGTGGAGAGGGGCAATCAGCCCCAGCATTTT. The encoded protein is CASSVERGNQPQHF.

The CDR3 DNA sequence: TGTGCCAGCAGTTCCGGGACAGGGAACGAGCAGTACTTC. Protein product: CASSSGTGNEQYF. The rearrangement links TRBV28 to TRBJ2-7, with 9 bases identical to TRBD1. The germline CDR1 and CDR2 sequences are MDHEN and SYDVKM. V lost 4 bases to trimming and J lost 5 bases; unmatched junction nucleotides: 3. This CDR3 is 13 amino acids long.

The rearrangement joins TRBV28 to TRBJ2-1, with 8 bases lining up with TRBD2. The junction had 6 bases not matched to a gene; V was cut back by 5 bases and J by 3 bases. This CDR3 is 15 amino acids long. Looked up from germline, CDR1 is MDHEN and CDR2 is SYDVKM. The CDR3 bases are TGTGCCAGCAGTGCAAGCGGGAGTAGCTACAATGAGCAGTTCTTC. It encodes CASSASGSSYNEQFF.

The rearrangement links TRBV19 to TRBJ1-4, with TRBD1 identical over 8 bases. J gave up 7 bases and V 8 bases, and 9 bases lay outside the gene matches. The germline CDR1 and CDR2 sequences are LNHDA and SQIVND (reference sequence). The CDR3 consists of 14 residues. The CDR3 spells CASHTGGLGEKLFF. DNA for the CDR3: TGTGCCAGTCATACAGGGGGTCTGGGTGAAAAACTGTTTTTT.

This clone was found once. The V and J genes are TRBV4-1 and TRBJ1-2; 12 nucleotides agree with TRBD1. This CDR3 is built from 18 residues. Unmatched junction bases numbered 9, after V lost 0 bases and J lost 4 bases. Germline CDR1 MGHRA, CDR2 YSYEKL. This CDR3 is CASSQDHWDRGRVYGYTF. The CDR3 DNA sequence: TGCGCCAGCAGCCAAGATCATTGGGACAGGGGGCGGGTCTATGGCTACACCTTC.

DNA of the CDR3: TGCGCCAGCGTTATCGGACCTAGCGGGGGGGCCTCTCGCAATGAGCAGTTCTTC. This codes for CASVIGPSGGASRNEQFF. The chain uses TRBV5-1 and TRBJ2-1, with TRBD2 identical over 12 bases. The CDR3 runs 18 residues. CDR1 is SGHRS and CDR2 is YFSETQ in the germline V gene. V gave up 7 bases and J gave up 6 bases; unmatched junction bases: 17.

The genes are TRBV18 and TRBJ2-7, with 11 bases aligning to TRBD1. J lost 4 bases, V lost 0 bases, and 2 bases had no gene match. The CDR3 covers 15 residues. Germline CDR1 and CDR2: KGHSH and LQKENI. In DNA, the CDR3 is TGTGCCAGCTCACCACCGGACAGGGGGCGGTACGAGCAGTACTTC. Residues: CASSPPDRGRYEQYF.

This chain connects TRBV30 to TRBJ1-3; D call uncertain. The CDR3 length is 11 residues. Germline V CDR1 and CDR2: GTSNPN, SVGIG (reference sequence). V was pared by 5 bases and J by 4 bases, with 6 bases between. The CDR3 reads CAWGPGNTIYF. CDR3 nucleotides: TGTGCCTGGGGGCCAGGAAACACCATATATTTT.

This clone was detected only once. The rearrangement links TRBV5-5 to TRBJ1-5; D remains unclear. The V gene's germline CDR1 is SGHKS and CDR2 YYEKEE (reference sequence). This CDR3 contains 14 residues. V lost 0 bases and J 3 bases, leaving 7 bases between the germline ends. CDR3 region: CASSLEANNQPQHF. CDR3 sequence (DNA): TGTGCCAGCAGCTTGGAAGCGAACAATCAGCCCCAGCATTTT.

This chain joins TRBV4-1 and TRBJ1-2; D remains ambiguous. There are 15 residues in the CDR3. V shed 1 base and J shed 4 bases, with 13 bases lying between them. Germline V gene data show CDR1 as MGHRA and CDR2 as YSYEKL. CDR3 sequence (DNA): TGCGCCAGCAGCCAAGCGGTGAGGGCCGGCTATGGCTACACCTTC. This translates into CASSQAVRAGYGYTF.

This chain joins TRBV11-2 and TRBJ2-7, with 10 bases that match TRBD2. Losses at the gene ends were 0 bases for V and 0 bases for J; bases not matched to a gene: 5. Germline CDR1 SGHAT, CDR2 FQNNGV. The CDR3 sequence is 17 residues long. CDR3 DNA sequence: TGTGCCAGCAGCTTAGACCGGACTAGCGGTTCCTCCTACGAGCAGTACTTC. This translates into CASSLDRTSGSSYEQYF.

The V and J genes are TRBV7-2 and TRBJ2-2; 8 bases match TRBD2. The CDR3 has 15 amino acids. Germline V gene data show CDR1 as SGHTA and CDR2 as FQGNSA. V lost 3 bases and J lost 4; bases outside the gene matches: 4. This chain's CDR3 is CASSFSSGSTGELFF. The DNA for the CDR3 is TGTGCCAGCAGCTTTTCTAGCGGGTCCACCGGGGAGCTGTTTTTT.

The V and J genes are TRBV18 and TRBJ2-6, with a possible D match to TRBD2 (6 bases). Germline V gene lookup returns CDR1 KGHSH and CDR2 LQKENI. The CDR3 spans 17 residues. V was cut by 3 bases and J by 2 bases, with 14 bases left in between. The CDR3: CASSPSAGKTGANVLTF. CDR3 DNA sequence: TGTGCCAGCTCACCCAGTGCGGGGAAGACTGGGGCCAACGTCCTGACTTTC.